This paragraph reports one TCR beta chain. Primers: 60 Vbeta forward and 13 Jbeta reverse. Assay: immunoSEQ multiplex PCR; the TCRdb copy retains only in-frame clones and omits some. The data show 100,000 to 150,000 clones, roughly three quarters seen once. The data derive from a study of cytomegalovirus exposure and HLA in healthy donors. The CDR3 loop spans 15 amino acids. The germline V gene encodes CDR1 SNHLY and CDR2 FYNNEI. Trimming cost V 6 bases and J 9 bases; bases outside gene matches: 8. This rearrangement joins TRBV2 to TRBJ2-1, with 13 bases aligning to TRBD2. The sequenced material came from PBMCs. The sequence was collected from a woman aged 18-29 years in good health and CMV-seronegative. DNA for the CDR3: TGTGCCAGCAGCGGACTAGCGGGAGTACGAGGTGAGCAGTTCTTC. Translating gives CASSGLAGVRGEQFF.